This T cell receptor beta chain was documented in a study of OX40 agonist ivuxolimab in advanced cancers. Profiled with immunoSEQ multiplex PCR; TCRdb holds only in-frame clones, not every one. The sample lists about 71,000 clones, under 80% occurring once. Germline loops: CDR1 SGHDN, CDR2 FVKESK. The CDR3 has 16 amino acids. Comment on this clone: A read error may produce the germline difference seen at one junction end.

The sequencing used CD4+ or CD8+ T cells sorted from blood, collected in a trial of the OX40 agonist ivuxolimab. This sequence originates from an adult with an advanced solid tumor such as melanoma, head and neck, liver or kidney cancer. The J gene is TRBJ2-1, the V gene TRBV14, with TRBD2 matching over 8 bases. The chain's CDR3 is CTSSQGPAGEWDEQFF. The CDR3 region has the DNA TGTACCAGCAGCCAAGGCCCAGCGGGAGAATGGGATGAGCAGTTCTTC.